The 23 T cell receptor beta chains listed next were all sequenced from one sample in a study of cytomegalovirus exposure and HLA in healthy donors (TCRdb year 2017). Libraries were made using the immunoSEQ multiplex PCR assay. A mixture of 60 forward primers for TCR Vbeta segments and 13 reverse primers for TCR Jbeta segments was used in the multiplex PCR. The immuneACCESS repertoire file appears here via TCRdb, limited to in-frame rearrangements. These files lack a portion of the clones; in checked studies, under half of the deficit traces to unresolved V genes, and the cause of the others is not known. The sample yields about 130,000 clones; 75% were counted once. The ten largest account for 3.3% of the sample. Sequenced: PBMCs. Source of these receptors: a woman aged 45-65 years in good health and CMV-seronegative.

This clone was detected only a few times. This chain connects TRBV6-1 to TRBJ1-2; the D is unclear. Trimming removed 6 bases from V and 6 bases from J, with 14 bases in between. The CDR3 is 13 residues long. Germline V gene lookup returns CDR1 MNHNS and CDR2 SASEGT. This CDR3 reads CASSRLQSDGYTF. Written as DNA, the CDR3 is TGTGCCAGCAGCCGACTCCAATCGGATGGCTACACCTTC.

This clone was observed a handful of times. The genes are TRBV5-4 and TRBJ2-3; 8 bases map to TRBD1. After removal of 3 bases from V and 4 bases from J, the junction contained 10 bases not matched to a gene. Per germline, CDR1 SGHNT and CDR2 YYREEE (reference sequence). This CDR3 contains 16 residues. Here the CDR3 reads CASSYLQGEGADTQYF. In nucleotides, the CDR3 is TGTGCCAGCAGCTACCTACAGGGGGAAGGGGCAGATACGCAGTATTTT.

By frequency in the sample, this clone is medium-sized. V and J are TRBV28 and TRBJ2-7, with 8 bases aligning to TRBD2. Germline values: CDR1 MDHEN, CDR2 SYDVKM. The CDR3 is 19 amino acids. Losses at the gene ends were 5 bases for V and 3 bases for J; bases not matched to a gene: 21. The CDR3 DNA follows: TGTGCCAGCAGTGGGGGGAAGGGGCACAAGCGGGAGAATCTCTACGAGCAGTACTTC. Translated, it gives CASSGGKGHKRENLYEQYF.

The chain combines TRBV28 with TRBJ1-2; D gene unclear. The CDR3 runs 15 residues. In germline, CDR1 is MDHEN, CDR2 SYDVKM. Trimming took off 3 bases at V and 8 bases at J, with 19 bases between the two ends. The CDR3 DNA reads TGTGCCAGCAGTTTGGGCTTTCTATTCTTTGGAGGCTACACCTTC. This encodes CASSLGFLFFGGYTF.

The V call is TRBV11-1, the J call TRBJ1-2; D is uncertain. This CDR3 is built from 15 residues. Per germline, CDR1 SGHAT and CDR2 FQDESV (reference sequence). Trimming stripped 0 bases from V and 7 bases from J, with 15 bases between. The CDR3 bases are TGTGCCAGCAGCTTAGCCACCGAGGCACCGGGTGGCTACACCTTC. It encodes CASSLATEAPGGYTF.

In this sample, this clone turned up a few times. A junction end diverges from the germline sequence, so it may reflect a read error. This chain links TRBV7-9 with TRBJ2-7; 7 bases match TRBD2. CDR1 SEHNR and CDR2 FQNEAQ come from the germline V gene (reference sequence). This CDR3 comprises 16 residues. The CDR3 bases are TGTTCCAGCAGCCCATACTCAGCGGGGAGAACCTACGAGCAGTACTTC. It is translated as CSSSPYSAGRTYEQYF.

In regard to this clone: The sample contains more than one DNA sequence encoding this CDR3. The chain combines TRBV11-2 with TRBJ1-1; the match to TRBD1 covers 8 bases. CDR3 length: 15 amino acids. The V gene's germline CDR1 is SGHAT and CDR2 FQNNGV. Losses at the gene ends were 5 bases for V and 1 base for J; bases not matched to a gene: 6. The CDR3 loop is CASSPLQGANTEAFF. CDR3 sequence (DNA): TGTGCCAGCAGCCCCCTCCAGGGGGCGAACACTGAAGCTTTCTTT.

The genes are TRBV4-3 and TRBJ2-2; D not certain. This CDR3 is 17 amino acids long. The germline V gene has CDR1 LGHNA and CDR2 YSLEER. Between the trimmed V and J ends, which lost 0 bases and 1 base, there was a span of 12 bases. The CDR3 region is CASSQDLGTLNTGELFF. The CDR3 nucleotides read TGCGCCAGCAGCCAAGATTTGGGCACGTTGAACACCGGGGAGCTGTTTTTT.

This chain uses TRBV7-2 with TRBJ1-1; no clear D gene. The germline V gene encodes CDR1 SGHTA and CDR2 FQGNSA. This CDR3 region has 13 residues. V was trimmed by 1 base and J by 7 bases, leaving 10 bases between them. CDR3 nucleotides: TGTGCCAGCAGCTTAGGGGCAGCTGGTGAAGCTTTCTTT. Translating gives CASSLGAAGEAFF. Full variable domain (outside the CDR3, taken from reference TRBV7-2 and TRBJ1-1): GAGVSQSPSNKVTEKGKDVELRCDPISGHTALYWYRQSLGQGLEFLIYFQGNSAPDKSGLPSDRFSAERTGGSVSTLTIQRTQQEDSAVYLCASSLGAAGEAFFGQGTRLTVV.

The rearrangement joins TRBV7-9 to TRBJ1-3, with unresolved D. The CDR3 has 15 amino acids. CDR1 SEHNR and CDR2 FQNEAQ come from the germline V gene (reference sequence). V was pared by 3 bases and J by 8 bases, with 17 bases between. CDR3 DNA: TGTGCCAGCAGCTTCGGCTCGATCGGCCGGGACACCATATATTTT. This codes for CASSFGSIGRDTIYF.

CDR3 coding DNA: TGTGCCTGGATAACCTTGGGACTAGTTCAGTACTTC. Translating it yields CAWITLGLVQYF. This chain uses TRBV30 with TRBJ2-5, with 8 bases fitting TRBD2. CDR1 and CDR2 from the germline V gene are GTSNPN and SVGIG (reference sequence). The length of the CDR3 is 12 residues. The ends lost 4 bases at V and 11 bases at J; junction bases unmatched: 9.

This sequence joins TRBV10-3 and TRBJ2-6; D ambiguous. CDR1 is ENHRY, CDR2 SYGVKD, per germline. This CDR3 spans 16 amino acids. Trimming took off 2 bases at V and 4 bases at J, with 12 bases between the two ends. The CDR3: CAISEARSRGANVLTF. CDR3 nucleotides: TGTGCCATCAGTGAGGCTCGGTCTCGAGGGGCCAACGTCCTGACTTTC.

V and J are TRBV15 and TRBJ1-1, with D hard to call. The CDR3 length is 15 residues. V was trimmed by 1 base and J by 0 bases, leaving 9 bases between them. Germline values: CDR1 LNHNV, CDR2 YYDKDF (reference sequence). In DNA, the CDR3 is TGTGCCACCAGCAGAGTAGCAGCGTTGAACACTGAAGCTTTCTTT. It is translated as CATSRVAALNTEAFF.

J is TRBJ1-2 and V is TRBV27; 7 positions match TRBD1. J was trimmed by 0 bases and V by 0 bases; bases with no gene match: 7. Germline V gene data show CDR1 as MNHEY and CDR2 as SMNVEV (reference sequence). The CDR3 is made up of 17 amino acids. The CDR3, as DNA: TGTGCCAGCAGTTTATCGAGTCTAGGGGGCCCTAACTATGGCTACACCTTC. Protein sequence: CASSLSSLGGPNYGYTF.

Regarding this clone: One end of the junction varies from germline; a read error may be responsible. This chain links TRBV7-9 with TRBJ2-7; 8 positions match TRBD1. Germline lookup yields CDR1 SEHNR and CDR2 FQNEAQ (reference sequence). This CDR3 is built from 17 residues. CDR3 residues: CSSSADDRGEINYEQYF. CDR3 nucleotide sequence: TGTTCCAGCAGCGCAGATGACAGGGGCGAAATAAACTACGAGCAGTACTTC. Full variable domain (outside the CDR3, taken from reference TRBV7-9 and TRBJ2-7): DTGVSQNPRHKITKRGQNVTFRCDPISEHNRLYWYRQTLGQGPEFLTYFQNEAQLEKSRLLSDRFSAERPKGSFSTLEIQRTEQGDSAMYLCSSSADDRGEINYEQYFGPGTRLTVT.

V and J are TRBV19 and TRBJ2-7; 7 bases align to TRBD1. CDR3 length equals 14 residues. Germline trimming cut 3 bases from V and 5 bases from J; bases unmatched to any gene: 7. Germline V CDR1 and CDR2: LNHDA, SQIVND (reference sequence). The CDR3 sequence: CASSIRTGSDEQYF. The CDR3 nucleotides are TGTGCCAGTAGTATCAGGACAGGATCGGACGAGCAGTACTTC. The entire variable domain, with the rest obtained from reference TRBV19 and TRBJ2-7, is as follows: DGGITQSPKYLFRKEGQNVTLSCEQNLNHDAMYWYRQDPGQGLRLIYYSQIVNDFQKGDIAEGYSVSREKKESFPLTVTSAQKNPTAFYLCASSIRTGSDEQYFGPGTRLTVT.

This clone came up a few times. This sample includes further DNA sequences coding for the same CDR3. The V gene is TRBV18, the J gene TRBJ1-2; D may be TRBD1 (5 bases). Per germline, CDR1 KGHSH and CDR2 LQKENI. V shed 0 bases and J shed 4 bases, with 9 bases lying between them. The CDR3 is 14 residues long. The CDR3 loop is CASSPPETVYGYTF. For the CDR3, the DNA is TGTGCCAGCTCACCACCAGAGACAGTCTATGGCTACACCTTC.

CDR3 DNA sequence: TGTGCCAGCAGCGTAGGGGGGGCCGGGGGGATTTCAGAGACCCAGTACTTC. It codes for CASSVGGAGGISETQYF. The rearrangement links TRBV9 to TRBJ2-5; perhaps TRBD2 as D (7 bases). This CDR3 comprises 17 residues. CDR1 is SGDLS and CDR2 is YYNGEE in the germline V gene. V was clipped by 0 bases and J by 4 bases, with 19 bases between them.

The chain links TRBV15 to TRBJ1-1; 8 bases map to TRBD1. This CDR3 spans 14 amino acids. The germline gives CDR1 LNHNV, CDR2 YYDKDF (reference sequence). Trimming removed 0 bases from V and 5 bases from J; junction bases left unmatched: 2. CDR3 loop: CATSRETGETEAFF. The DNA of the CDR3 is TGTGCCACCAGCAGAGAGACAGGGGAAACTGAAGCTTTCTTT.

The gene calls are TRBV6-5 and TRBJ1-2, with 12 bases that match TRBD1. Germline V gene sequence: CDR1 MNHEY, CDR2 SVGAGI. The CDR3 totals 16 residues. V gave up 0 bases and J gave up 6 bases; unmatched junction bases: 5. CDR3 sequence reads: CASSYSGTGGKDGYTF. The CDR3 bases are TGTGCCAGCAGTTACTCGGGGACAGGGGGCAAGGATGGCTACACCTTC.

The chain uses TRBV13 and TRBJ2-1; 8 bases map to TRBD2. CDR3 length equals 12 residues. Germline V lookup: CDR1 PRHDT, CDR2 FYEKMQ (reference sequence). The junction had 5 bases not matched to a gene; V was cut back by 3 bases and J by 13 bases. DNA for the CDR3: TGTGCCAGCAGCTTGTCCGGGACTAGTCAGTTCTTC. The encoded protein is CASSLSGTSQFF.

This chain uses TRBV20-1 with TRBJ2-5, with D possibly TRBD2 on 5 matching bases. Trimming left V 5 bases short and J 4 bases short, with 8 bases between. Germline V gives CDR1 DFQATT, CDR2 SNEGSKA (reference sequence). The CDR3 consists of 11 residues. As DNA, the CDR3 is TGCAGTGCTCAACGGGGAGAGACCCAGTACTTC. It specifies CSAQRGETQYF.

The chain joins TRBV30 to TRBJ1-2, with TRBD1 matching 8 bases. The CDR3 consists of 13 residues. Per the germline V gene, CDR1 is GTSNPN and CDR2 is SVGIG (reference sequence). With 0 bases clipped from V and 6 bases from J, the junction kept 3 bases outside the gene matches. The DNA for the CDR3 is TGTGCCTGGAGTGTCGGACAGGGCGATGGCTACACCTTC. Protein sequence: CAWSVGQGDGYTF.